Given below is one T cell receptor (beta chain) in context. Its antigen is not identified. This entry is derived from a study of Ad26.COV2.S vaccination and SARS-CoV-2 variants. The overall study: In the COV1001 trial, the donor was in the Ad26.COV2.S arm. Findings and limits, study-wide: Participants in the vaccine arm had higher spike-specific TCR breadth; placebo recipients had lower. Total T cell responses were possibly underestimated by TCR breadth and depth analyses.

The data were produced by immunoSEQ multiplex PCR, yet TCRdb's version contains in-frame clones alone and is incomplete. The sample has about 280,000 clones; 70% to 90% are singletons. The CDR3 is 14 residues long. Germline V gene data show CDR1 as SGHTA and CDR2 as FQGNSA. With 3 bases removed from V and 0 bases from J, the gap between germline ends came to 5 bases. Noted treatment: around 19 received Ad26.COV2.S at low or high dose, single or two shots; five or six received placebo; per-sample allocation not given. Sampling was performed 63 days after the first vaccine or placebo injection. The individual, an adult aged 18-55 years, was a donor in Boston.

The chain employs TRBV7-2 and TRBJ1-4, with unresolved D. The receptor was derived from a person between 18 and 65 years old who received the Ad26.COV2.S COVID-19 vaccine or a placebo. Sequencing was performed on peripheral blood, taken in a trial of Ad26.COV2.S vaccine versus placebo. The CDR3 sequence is CASSLSTTNEKLFF. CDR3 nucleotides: TGTGCCAGCAGCTTGTCTACAACTAATGAAAAACTGTTTTTT. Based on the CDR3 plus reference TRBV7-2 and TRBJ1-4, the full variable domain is GAGVSQSPSNKVTEKGKDVELRCDPISGHTALYWYRQSLGQGLEFLIYFQGNSAPDKSGLPSDRFSAERTGGSVSTLTIQRTQQEDSAVYLCASSLSTTNEKLFFGSGTQLSVL.